The 4 T cell receptor beta chains below all came from one sample that was sequenced in a study of Ad26.COV2.S vaccination and SARS-CoV-2 variants. As to treatment: around 19 received Ad26.COV2.S at low or high dose, single or two shots; 5 received placebo; per-sample allocation not given. Sampling occurred on day 63 after the first vaccine or placebo injection. Generated by immunoSEQ multiplex PCR, the TCRdb table keeps only in-frame clones and is missing some. This table has about 430,000 clones, about 93% appearing once. The sample consisted of peripheral blood, taken in a trial of Ad26.COV2.S vaccine versus placebo. Source of these receptors: a person between 18 and 60 years old who received the Ad26.COV2.S COVID-19 vaccine or a placebo.

The chain combines TRBV6-5 with TRBJ1-4; D not certain. Germline V CDR1 and CDR2: MNHEY, SVGAGI. Trimming removed 7 bases at V and 8 bases at J, with 14 bases between. CDR3 size: 13 residues. CDR3 nucleotides: TGTGCCAGCATCCGAACCGGTGGAGAAAAACTGTTTTTT. This translates into CASIRTGGEKLFF.

As to this clone: The sample has other DNA sequences that encode this CDR3 too. V and J are TRBV12-3 or TRBV12-4 and TRBJ1-1; possible D gene TRBD1, 5 bases. Trimming took 4 bases from V and 2 from J, leaving 8 bases between them. This CDR3 spans 13 amino acids. In nucleotides, the CDR3 is TGTGCCAGCAGTTCGACAGTTAACACTGAAGCTTTCTTT. The encoded protein is CASSSTVNTEAFF.

V is TRBV5-4 and J is TRBJ2-5; D is uncertain. The CDR3 contains 15 residues. Between the trimmed V and J ends, which lost 0 bases and 2 bases, there was a span of 11 bases. Germline V gene sequence: CDR1 SGHNT, CDR2 YYREEE (reference sequence). The CDR3 DNA is TGTGCCAGCAGCTTGGAGCTAAGGTCGCAAGAGACCCAGTACTTC. This gives the protein CASSLELRSQETQYF.

The V and J genes are TRBV6-2 or TRBV6-3 and TRBJ2-3; 14 bases line up with TRBD2. The length of the CDR3 is 16 residues. The germline V gene encodes CDR1 MNHEY and CDR2 SVGEGT. The V segment lost 5 bases and the J segment 6 bases; nucleotides outside the gene matches: 7. The CDR3 DNA reads TGTGCCAGCAGTGCTCGACTAGCGGGAGGGCCGGATACGCAGTATTTT. The encoded protein is CASSARLAGGPDTQYF.